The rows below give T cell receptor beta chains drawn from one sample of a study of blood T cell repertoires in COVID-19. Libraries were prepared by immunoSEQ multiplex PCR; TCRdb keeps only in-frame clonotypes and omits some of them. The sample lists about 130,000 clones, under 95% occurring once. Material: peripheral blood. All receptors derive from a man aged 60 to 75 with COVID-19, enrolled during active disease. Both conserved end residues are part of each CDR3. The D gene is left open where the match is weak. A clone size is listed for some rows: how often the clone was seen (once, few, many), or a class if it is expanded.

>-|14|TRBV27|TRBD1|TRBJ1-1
CASSLRDRGTEAFF
TGTGCCAGCAGTTTAAGGGACAGGGGCACTGAAGCTTTCTTT
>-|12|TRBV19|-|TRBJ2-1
CASSIADNEQFF
TGTGCCAGTAGTATAGCCGACAATGAGCAGTTCTTC
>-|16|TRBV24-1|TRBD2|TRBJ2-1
CATSDGLAGEYNEQFF
TGTGCCACCAGTGATGGACTAGCGGGAGAGTACAATGAGCAGTTCTTC
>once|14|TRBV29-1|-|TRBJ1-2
CSVEPRQFAYGYTF
TGCAGCGTTGAACCCCGACAGTTTGCCTATGGCTACACCTTC
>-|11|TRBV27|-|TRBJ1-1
CASSYGAQAFF
TGTGCCAGCAGTTATGGGGCCCAAGCTTTCTTT
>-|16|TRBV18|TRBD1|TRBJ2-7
CASSLGTGGAPYEQYF
TGTGCCAGCTCACTCGGGACAGGGGGCGCCCCGTACGAGCAGTACTTC
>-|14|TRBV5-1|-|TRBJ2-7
CASSLSTHNYEQYF
TGCGCCAGCAGCTTATCGACTCACAACTACGAGCAGTACTTC
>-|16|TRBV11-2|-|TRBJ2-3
CASSLDGGREADTQYF
TGTGCCAGCAGCTTAGATGGCGGCAGGGAAGCAGATACGCAGTATTTT
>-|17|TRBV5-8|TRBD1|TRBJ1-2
CASSLAQGAEADYGYTF
TGTGCCAGCAGCTTGGCCCAGGGGGCAGAAGCAGACTATGGCTACACCTTC
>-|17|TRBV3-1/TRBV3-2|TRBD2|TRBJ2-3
CASSQDGLAGGADTQYF
TGTGCCAGCAGCCAAGATGGGCTAGCGGGAGGTGCAGATACGCAGTATTTT
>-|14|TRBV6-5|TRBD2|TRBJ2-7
CASRGSGRAYEQYF
TGTGCCAGCAGGGGGAGTGGGAGGGCCTACGAGCAGTACTTC
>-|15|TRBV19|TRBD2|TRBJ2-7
CASSIGLAGSYEQYF
TGTGCCAGTAGTATAGGACTAGCGGGATCCTACGAGCAGTACTTC
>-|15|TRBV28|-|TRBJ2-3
CASSLGLLSTDTQYF
TGTGCCAGCAGTTTAGGACTACTCAGCACAGATACGCAGTATTTT
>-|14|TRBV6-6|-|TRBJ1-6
CASSQKQYNSPLHF
TGTGCCAGCAGTCAAAAACAGTATAATTCACCCCTCCACTTT
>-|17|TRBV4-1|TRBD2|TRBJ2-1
CASSPHRTSEGYNEQFF
TGCGCCAGCAGCCCCCACAGGACTAGCGAGGGCTACAATGAGCAGTTCTTC
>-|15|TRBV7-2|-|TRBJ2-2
CASSLVVSDTGELFF
TGTGCCAGCAGCTTAGTAGTGTCGGACACCGGGGAGCTGTTTTTT
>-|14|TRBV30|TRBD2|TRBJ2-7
CAWSHSGRGYEQYF
TGTGCCTGGAGTCATAGCGGGAGAGGGTACGAGCAGTACTTC